This TCR beta chain is drawn from a study of blood T cell repertoires in COVID-19. Study context: Sites across the United States, Italy and Spain contributed samples from acute and convalescent COVID-19.

This clone was seen a few times. Under the authors' procedure: By means of reference gene primer amplification, nucleated cell counts were estimated. Assay used: immunoSEQ multiplex PCR; TCRdb lists only in-frame clones, some missing. V, J and clone size are taken as reported in that table, and D and trimming were inferred from the DNA itself. The sample has approximately 250,000 clones, approximately 84% seen once. The CDR3 contains 17 residues. After removal of 4 bases from V and 7 bases from J, the junction contained 17 bases not matched to a gene. Per the germline V gene, CDR1 is LGHDT and CDR2 is YNNKEL (reference sequence).

The sequenced material came from peripheral blood. The chain combines TRBV3-1 (or the pseudogene TRBV3-2) with TRBJ1-2; TRBD1 aligns across 8 bases. The TCR sequence derives from a human donor in a cohort sampled during active COVID-19. The CDR3 sequence is CASSRYQTGASRSGYTF. The CDR3 DNA reads as TGTGCCAGCAGCCGCTACCAGACAGGGGCTAGTAGGAGTGGCTACACCTTC.